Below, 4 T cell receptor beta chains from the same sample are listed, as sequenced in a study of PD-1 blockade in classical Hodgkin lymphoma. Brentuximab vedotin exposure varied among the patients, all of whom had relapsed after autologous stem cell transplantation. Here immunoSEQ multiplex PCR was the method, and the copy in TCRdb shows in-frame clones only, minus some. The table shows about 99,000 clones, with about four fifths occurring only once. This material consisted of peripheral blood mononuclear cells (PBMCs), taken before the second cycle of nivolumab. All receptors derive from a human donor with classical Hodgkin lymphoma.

The DNA of the CDR3 is TGTGCCAGCAGTTCCACAAAAAACATTCAGTACTTC. Residues: CASSSTKNIQYF. The J gene is TRBJ2-4, the V gene TRBV11-3; no firm D call. Per the germline V gene, CDR1 is SGHNT and CDR2 is YENEEA. Deletions cut 6 bases from V and 4 bases from J, with 7 bases between. The CDR3 is made up of 12 amino acids.

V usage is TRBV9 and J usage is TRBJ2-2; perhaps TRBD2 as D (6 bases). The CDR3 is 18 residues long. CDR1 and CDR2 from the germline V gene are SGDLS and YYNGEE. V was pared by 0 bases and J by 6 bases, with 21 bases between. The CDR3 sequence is CASSVGSLAEGASGELFF. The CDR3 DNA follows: TGTGCCAGCAGCGTAGGATCCTTAGCGGAAGGAGCATCCGGGGAGCTGTTTTTT.

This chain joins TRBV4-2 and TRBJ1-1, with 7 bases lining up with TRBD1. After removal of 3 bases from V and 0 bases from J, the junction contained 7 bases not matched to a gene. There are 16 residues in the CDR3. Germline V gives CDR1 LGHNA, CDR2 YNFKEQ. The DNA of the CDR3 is TGTGCCAGCAGCCACCCGGGACAGTCGCTGAACACTGAAGCTTTCTTT. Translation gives CASSHPGQSLNTEAFF.

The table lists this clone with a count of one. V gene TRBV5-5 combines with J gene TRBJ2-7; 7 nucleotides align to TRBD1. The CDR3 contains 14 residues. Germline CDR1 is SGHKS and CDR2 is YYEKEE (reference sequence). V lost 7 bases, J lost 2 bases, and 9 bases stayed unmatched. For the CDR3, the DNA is TGTGCCAGCGGGGGTCGGGACAGAGCCTACGAGCAGTACTTC. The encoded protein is CASGGRDRAYEQYF.